This T cell receptor (beta chain) was observed in a study of blood T cell repertoires in COVID-19. Study in general: The origin of the acute and convalescent COVID-19 samples was the United States, Italy and Spain. PBMCs, B-cell-depleted T cells, or T cells provided the cDNA or gDNA that made up the material.

The length of the CDR3 is 15 residues. Germline values: CDR1 SEHNR, CDR2 FQNEAQ (reference sequence). V dropped 5 bases and J dropped 0 bases, with 13 bases sitting between them. Per the original methods: Reference gene primer amplification gave estimated nucleated cell counts. The protocol was immunoSEQ multiplex PCR, while the TCRdb copy is restricted to in-frame clones and leaves out a portion. The DNA gave D and trimming, while V, J and clone size come from that table. The repertoire holds about 40,000 clones, with around 83% as singletons. The specimen was peripheral blood. This clonotype originated in an older woman with acute or convalescent COVID-19. The rearrangement joins TRBV7-9 to TRBJ1-1; D perhaps matches TRBD1 (6 bases). The DNA of the CDR3 is TGTGCCAGCAGCCGATGGGACACAGTGAACACTGAAGCTTTCTTT. Translating gives CASSRWDTVNTEAFF.